This TCR beta chain was recovered during a study of cytomegalovirus exposure and HLA in healthy donors. Broader study findings: Later analysis indicated greater clonal expansion among HLA-associated TCR beta chains than among equally common other chains. Sequencing had likely introduced a cluster of highly shared sequence variants as an artifact. Productive status was seen about 90% or about 30% of the time for most TCR beta V segments in an earlier analysis.

PCR employed 60 Vbeta and 13 Jbeta primers. Only in-frame clones appear in the TCRdb table, and some are missing; sequencing was by immunoSEQ multiplex PCR. The sample shows approximately 180,000 clones, 70% to 80% of them seen only once. Concerning this clone: Its antigen remains unidentified.

The CDR3 totals 14 residues. The V and J ends lost 1 base and 4 bases respectively, with 10 bases between them. The germline CDR1 and CDR2 sequences are MDHEN and SYDVKM. The clonotype originates from a woman aged 55-69 years in good health and CMV-seropositive. The V call is TRBV28, the J call TRBJ1-2, with TRBD1 as a possible D gene (5 bases). Sequencing was performed on PBMCs. The CDR3 spells CASSLLGGGYGYTF. The CDR3 DNA reads TGTGCCAGCAGTTTATTGGGGGGGGGCTATGGCTACACCTTC.